Listed below are T cell receptor beta chains from one sample, sequenced in a study of T-cell reconstitution after alpha-beta-depleted transplantation in children. TCRdb analysed the PCR reads with MiXCR anew, one entry per CDR3 protein. The sample lists about 440,000 distinct CDR3 sequences; over 40% were seen once. The sequenced sample was PBMCs, obtained before TCRalphabeta/CD19-depleted stem cell transplant. Every receptor here comes from a girl aged 2 to 9 with aplastic anemia, due to receive a stem cell transplant. The CDR3 runs from the conserved cysteine through the conserved F or W. Fields, in order: V gene, clone size, D gene, J gene, CDR3 DNA, CDR3 protein. D genes are given only for firm matches. Rows may omit the clone size; those that give it use once, few, many or a size class.

>TRBV20-1|.|.|TRBJ2-1
TGCAGTGCTAGTAGGGGGCTAGCGGCCTGGTATGAGCAGTTCTTC
CSASRGLAAWYEQFF
>TRBV4-2|many|.|TRBJ2-1
TGTGCCAGCAGTGCTCAGCGGGTAGCTTCCTACAATGAGCAGTTCTTC
CASSAQRVASYNEQFF
>TRBV5-1|.|TRBD1|TRBJ1-2
TGCGCCAGCAGCCCCCTCGGGACAGTTGATGGCTACACCTTC
CASSPLGTVDGYTF
>TRBV20-1|few|TRBD2|TRBJ2-7
TGCAGTGCGAGGACTAGCGGGAGGAACCGAGTCGAGCAGTACTTC
CSARTSGRNRVEQYF
>TRBV7-2|.|TRBD1|TRBJ2-2
TGTGCCAGCAGCTCCCTGACAGGGTTGGTCACCGGGGAGCTGTTTTTT
CASSSLTGLVTGELFF
>TRBV20-1|many|.|TRBJ2-4
TGCAGTGCTAGTCTCCGCGGGAACAAAAACATTCAGTACTTC
CSASLRGNKNIQYF
>TRBV6-1|.|.|TRBJ1-5
TGTGCCAGCAGAGCGCAGGGGCCCAATCAGCCCCAGCATTTT
CASRAQGPNQPQHF
>TRBV5-1|.|.|TRBJ2-1
TGCGCCAGCAGGGTGGGGGGGGCCTCGTGGGATGAGCAGTTCTTC
CASRVGGASWDEQFF
>TRBV7-2|many|.|TRBJ2-7
TGTGCCAGCAGCTTAGTGCGATGGAGCTCCTACGAGCAGTACTTC
CASSLVRWSSYEQYF
>TRBV6-2/TRBV6-3|.|TRBD2|TRBJ2-3
TGTGCCAGCAGCCCTCTCGCGGGAGGCAGGGTAAGCACAGATACGCAGTATTTT
CASSPLAGGRVSTDTQYF
>TRBV5-4|.|.|TRBJ2-1
TGTGCCAGCAGCCCCCTTTGGGACGAATACAATGAGCAGTTCTTC
CASSPLWDEYNEQFF
>TRBV5-1|.|.|TRBJ2-5
TGCGCCAGCAGCTTGCCCGACTTCCCCGGGACTCTCCTAGGGGAGACCCAGTACTTC
CASSLPDFPGTLLGETQYF
>TRBV21-1|.|.|TRBJ2-4
.
CASSKVAVGASRQLAKNIQYF
>TRBV15|many|.|TRBJ2-7
TGTGCCACCAGCAGAGACTACGACGAGCAGTACTTC
CATSRDYDEQYF
>TRBV5-1|many|.|TRBJ2-5
TGCGCCAGCACCGAGAACAGCGGTGTACAAGAGACCCAGTACTTC
CASTENSGVQETQYF
>TRBV7-2|many|.|TRBJ1-4
TGTGCCAGCAGCCATATTGAGGAAAAACTGTTTTTT
CASSHIEEKLFF
>TRBV12-3/TRBV12-4|.|.|TRBJ2-7
TGTGCCAGCAGTTTAAGGGGGATCTACGAGCAGTACTTC
CASSLRGIYEQYF
>TRBV18|.|TRBD2|TRBJ2-5
TGTGCCAGCTCACCACCGACTAGCATAGAGACCCAGTACTTC
CASSPPTSIETQYF
>TRBV6-2/TRBV6-3|few|TRBD2|TRBJ2-5
TGTGCCAGCAGTTACTCGGCTAGCGGGAAAGAGACCCAGTACTTC
CASSYSASGKETQYF
>TRBV27|.|TRBD2|TRBJ2-7
TGTGCCAGCAGTCCCCTGACTAGCCTTGGGGGCGAGCAGTACTTC
CASSPLTSLGGEQYF
>TRBV25-1|few|.|TRBJ1-1
TGTGCCAGCCGTCAAAACACTGAAGCTTTCTTT
CASRQNTEAFF
>TRBV7-9|many|.|TRBJ2-1
TGTGCCAGCAGCCCACGGACTATTCACAATGAGCAGTTCTTC
CASSPRTIHNEQFF
>TRBV6-5|.|TRBD1|TRBJ1-2
TGTGCCAGCAGTTACGATTGGGACAGGGGACGGTACTATGGCTACACCTTC
CASSYDWDRGRYYGYTF
>TRBV7-2|.|.|TRBJ2-3
TGTGCCAGCAATTTCGGTACGGGCCCAGATACGCAGTATTTT
CASNFGTGPDTQYF
>TRBV9|.|TRBD2|TRBJ2-1
TGTGCCAGCAGTGCTTATTCGGCGGGAGTATACAATGAGCAGTTCTTC
CASSAYSAGVYNEQFF
>TRBV7-9|.|TRBD1|TRBJ2-3
TGTGCCAGCAGCAATTCCGGGACAGGGATGGATACGCAGTATTTT
CASSNSGTGMDTQYF
>TRBV28|.|.|TRBJ1-5
TGTGCCAGCACCGGTTGGGGGAATCAGCCCCAGCATTTT
CASTGWGNQPQHF
>TRBV5-1|many|TRBD2|TRBJ2-3
TGCGCCAGCACCCTAAGCGGGGCCGACACAGATACGCAGTATTTT
CASTLSGADTDTQYF
>TRBV20-1|.|TRBD2|TRBJ2-1
TGCAGTGCTAGGGGGGACCGGACTAGCGGGCCCTACAATGAGCAGTTCTTC
CSARGDRTSGPYNEQFF
>TRBV5-1|few|.|TRBJ1-1
TGCGCCAGCAGCTTGCCTACACAAAACACTGAAGCTTTCTTT
CASSLPTQNTEAFF
>TRBV27|.|.|TRBJ1-6
TGTGCCAGCAGTTTCACAGGGAGGAATTCACCCCTCCACTTT
CASSFTGRNSPLHF
>TRBV4-3|few|TRBD2|TRBJ2-3
TGCGCCAGCAGCCAAGGGCCCAGACTAGCGGGAGAAGTAGATACGCAGTATTTT
CASSQGPRLAGEVDTQYF
>TRBV15|.|TRBD2|TRBJ2-1
TGTGCCACCAGCAGGGGCCTAGCGGGAGCTGTCAATGAGCAGTTCTTC
CATSRGLAGAVNEQFF